Below are 14 T cell receptor beta chains sequenced from a single sample in a study of cytomegalovirus exposure and HLA in healthy donors. The PCR had 60 Vbeta and 13 Jbeta primers. Using immunoSEQ multiplex PCR, the repertoire was profiled, and TCRdb retains in-frame clones only, with some absent. The profile shows around 130,000 clones, approximately 85% of them singletons. The sequenced sample consisted of PBMCs. These receptor sequences come from a woman aged 25-40 years in good health and CMV-seropositive.

The chain couples TRBV5-8 to TRBJ1-3; D remains unclear. The CDR3 sequence is 14 residues long. Germline CDR1 reads SGHTS; CDR2 reads YDEGEE. V lost 0 bases and J lost 2, with 6 bases in between. The CDR3 nucleotides read TGTGCCAGCAGCTTGGAGACAACTGGAAACACCATATATTTT. Amino acids: CASSLETTGNTIYF.

The table lists this clone with a count of one. The rearrangement uses TRBV5-5 and TRBJ2-7, with 7 bases identical to TRBD2. The germline V gene encodes CDR1 SGHKS and CDR2 YYEKEE (reference sequence). V was pared by 1 base and J by 6 bases, with 7 bases of the junction left unmatched. The CDR3 covers 14 residues. This CDR3 is CASSLLAGGSEQYF. CDR3 coding DNA: TGTGCCAGCAGCTTGTTAGCGGGTGGGTCCGAGCAGTACTTC.

This rearrangement joins TRBV29-1 to TRBJ2-3, with a tentative D call TRBD1 (6 bases). Germline lookup yields CDR1 SQVTM and CDR2 ANQGSEA. Trimming pared 6 bases from V and 4 bases from J, leaving 20 bases between. This CDR3 has 15 residues. In DNA, the CDR3 is TGCAGCGTCGATCTACAGGGAAGTAATCCAGATACGCAGTATTTT. As protein: CSVDLQGSNPDTQYF.

The gene calls are TRBV7-9 and TRBJ2-3; D might be TRBD2 (5 bases). V shed 4 bases and J shed 0 bases, with 20 bases lying between them. CDR3 length equals 18 residues. Germline V gene data show CDR1 as SEHNR and CDR2 as FQNEAQ (reference sequence). The CDR3 loop is CASSSARWYEGSTDTQYF. The DNA of the CDR3 is TGTGCCAGCAGCTCCGCCCGATGGTATGAGGGAAGCACAGATACGCAGTATTTT.

The chain combines TRBV5-5 with TRBJ2-7; 7 nucleotides match TRBD1. CDR1 is SGHKS, CDR2 YYEKEE, per germline (reference sequence). The ends lost 0 bases at V and 3 bases at J; junction bases unmatched: 3. CDR3 length equals 14 residues. The CDR3: CASSLGDSLYEQYF. CDR3 coding DNA: TGTGCCAGCAGCTTGGGGGACAGCCTCTACGAGCAGTACTTC.

V gene TRBV28 combines with J gene TRBJ2-2, with D unresolved. CDR1 and CDR2 from the germline V gene are MDHEN and SYDVKM. Trimming cost V 8 bases and J 1 base, with 11 bases left between them. The CDR3 contains 14 residues. CDR3 sequence: CASSLVRNTGELFF. CDR3 nucleotides: TGTGCCAGCTCCTTGGTCAGGAACACCGGGGAGCTGTTTTTT.

The chain carries TRBV29-1 and TRBJ2-7, with D possibly being TRBD2 (5 bases). The V and J ends lost 6 bases and 2 bases respectively, with 11 bases between them. The CDR3 spans 12 residues. The germline gives CDR1 SQVTM, CDR2 ANQGSEA. The CDR3 DNA reads as TGCAGCGTAGCAAGCGGTGCCTACGAGCAGTACTTC. Translated, it gives CSVASGAYEQYF.

V is TRBV30 and J is TRBJ2-3, with a tentative D call TRBD1 (6 bases). The germline V and J ends were trimmed by 0 bases and 8 bases, with 15 bases remaining between them. CDR1 is GTSNPN, CDR2 SVGIG, per germline (reference sequence). This CDR3 contains 14 residues. The CDR3 sequence: CAWSVLGAAGTQYF. In DNA form, the CDR3 reads TGTGCCTGGAGTGTACTGGGGGCCGCAGGTACGCAGTATTTT. The whole variable domain, filled in from reference TRBV30 and TRBJ2-3, reads SQTIHQWPATLVQPVGSPLSLECTVEGTSNPNLYWYRQAAGRGLQLLFYSVGIGQISSEVPQNLSASRPQDRQFILSSKKLLLSDSGFYLCAWSVLGAAGTQYFGPGTRLTVL.

The CDR3 coding sequence is TGCAGTGCTAGAGATCTTTACGAGCAGTACTTC. Translating gives CSARDLYEQYF. The V and J genes are TRBV20-1 and TRBJ2-7; unclear D gene. The germline V and J ends were trimmed by 0 bases and 4 bases, with 4 bases remaining between them. In germline, CDR1 is DFQATT, CDR2 SNEGSKA (reference sequence). The length of the CDR3 is 11 residues.

This clone was observed a handful of times. The V and J genes are TRBV30 and TRBJ1-5, with no clear D. Germline V lookup: CDR1 GTSNPN, CDR2 SVGIG (reference sequence). The V end lost 0 bases, the J end lost 6 bases, and 12 bases lay between the germline ends. This CDR3 comprises 14 residues. The CDR3 loop is CAWSVRGAGQPQHF. Here the CDR3 DNA reads TGTGCCTGGAGTGTACGAGGAGCGGGTCAGCCCCAGCATTTT.

CDR3 protein: CASSPRQEKLFF. The CDR3 region has the DNA TGTGCCAGTAGTCCACGACAAGAAAAACTGTTTTTT. The chain carries TRBV19 and TRBJ1-4; no reliable D call. This CDR3 contains 12 residues. The germline V gene has CDR1 LNHDA and CDR2 SQIVND (reference sequence). V lost 5 bases to trimming and J lost 8 bases, with 9 bases between them.

The chain is built from TRBV10-3 and TRBJ1-3; no clear D. The V end was cut by 6 bases, the J end by 7 bases, with 10 bases between. Germline V gives CDR1 ENHRY, CDR2 SYGVKD. This CDR3 region has 12 residues. The CDR3, as DNA: TGTGCCATCAGCTTTTCTGAGAACACCATATATTTT. This codes for CAISFSENTIYF.

The chain employs TRBV30 and TRBJ2-3, with a tentative D call TRBD2 (7 bases). The germline V gene has CDR1 GTSNPN and CDR2 SVGIG (reference sequence). V lost 4 bases to trimming and J lost 5 bases, with 16 bases between them. There are 14 residues in the CDR3. The CDR3 sequence: CAWNGGLKIDTQYF. CDR3 sequence (DNA): TGTGCCTGGAACGGGGGGCTCAAGATAGATACGCAGTATTTT.

The rearrangement uses TRBV28 and TRBJ1-1; D unresolved. CDR1 and CDR2 from the germline V gene are MDHEN and SYDVKM. Trimming stripped 8 bases from V and 6 bases from J, with 16 bases between. This CDR3 spans 13 amino acids. The DNA for the CDR3 is TGTGCCAGCTTCTCTTCGGAGGTCGCTGAAGCTTTCTTT. As protein: CASFSSEVAEAFF.